This passage covers 20 T cell receptor beta chains from one sample sequenced in a study of T-cell reconstitution after alpha-beta-depleted transplantation in children. Researchers prepared the TCRbeta library using unique molecular identifiers, the study reports. TCRdb independently ran MiXCR on the PCR reads; one entry per CDR3 protein. The table has fewer than 350,000 distinct CDR3 sequences, around a tenth seen once; the top ten hold around 22%. This sample comprised peripheral blood, obtained 180 days after TCRalphabeta/CD19-depleted stem cell transplant. The source is a male patient under 10 years old who had a stem cell transplant for chronic granulomatous disease, so the T cells may come from the graft donor.

This clonotype was seen ten or more times. V usage is TRBV25-1 and J usage is TRBJ1-6; D is possibly TRBD1 (6 bases). Deletions cut 8 bases from V and 8 bases from J, with 16 bases between. The CDR3 sequence is 14 residues long. CDR1 MGHDK and CDR2 SYGVNS come from the germline V gene. CDR3 protein: CASRYGTLDSPLHF. CDR3 bases: TGTGCCAGCCGGTACGGGACATTAGATTCACCCCTCCACTTT.

Worth noting for this clonotype: At one end, the junction sequence differs from germline, possibly due to a read error. J is TRBJ2-1 and V is TRBV5-1, with 7 nucleotides matching TRBD2. Germline V CDR1 and CDR2: SGHRS, YFSETQ. This CDR3 has 15 residues. The CDR3 sequence is CACSFGRSTYNQQFF. The CDR3 nucleotides are TGCGCCTGCAGCTTCGGGAGGTCCACCTACAATCAGCAGTTCTTC.

The table lists this clonotype with many counts. This chain joins TRBV7-6 and TRBJ2-7; tentative D call: TRBD2 (7 bases). This CDR3 has 13 amino acids. Germline assignment: CDR1 SGHVS and CDR2 FNYEAQ. The V end lost 5 bases, the J end lost 3 bases, and 11 bases lay between the germline ends. The DNA for the CDR3 is TGTGCCAGCAGCCGAGCGGGACACTACGAGCAGTACTTC. Encoded protein: CASSRAGHYEQYF. The full variable domain, completed using reference TRBV7-6 and TRBJ2-7, is GAGVSQSPRYKVTKRGQDVALRCDPISGHVSLYWYRQALGQGPEFLTYFNYEAQQDKSGLPNDRFSAERPEGSISTLTIQRTEQRDSAMYRCASSRAGHYEQYFGPGTRLTVT.

In this sample, this clonotype turned up a few times. The chain joins TRBV13 to TRBJ2-5; D is unresolved. Trimming stripped 2 bases from V and 3 bases from J, with 13 bases between. Germline V gene data show CDR1 as PRHDT and CDR2 as FYEKMQ (reference sequence). The CDR3 has 15 residues. The CDR3 nucleotides read TGTGCCAGCAGCTTACGGCCATTCCCAGAAGAGACCCAGTACTTC. Its protein is CASSLRPFPEETQYF.

Comment on this clonotype: The junction differs from germline at one of its ends, possibly a read error. The chain employs TRBV24-1 and TRBJ2-1; TRBD2 matches 9 bases. The CDR3 spans 21 residues. CDR1 is KGHDR and CDR2 is SFDVKD in the germline V gene. The CDR3 reads CAASDLHIRGYSGSFHPGGVF. The CDR3 DNA reads as TGTGCCGCCAGTGATTTGCATATTAGGGGATATAGCGGGAGTTTCCACCCGGGAGGCGTCTTC.

The sample holds many counts of this clonotype. This chain joins TRBV20-1 and TRBJ2-1; D is unresolved. CDR3 length: 11 residues. Trimming took off 4 bases at V and 5 bases at J, with 6 bases between the two ends. In germline, CDR1 is DFQATT, CDR2 SNEGSKA (reference sequence). The CDR3, as DNA: TGCAGTGCTACTAGACACAATGAGCAGTTCTTC. Translation gives CSATRHNEQFF.

The table lists this clonotype with many counts. The chain employs TRBV5-5 and TRBJ2-5; the D gene could be TRBD1 or TRBD2 (6 bases each). CDR1 is SGHKS and CDR2 is YYEKEE in the germline V gene (reference sequence). This CDR3 has 17 amino acids. V was clipped by 6 bases and J by 5 bases, with 26 bases between them. The CDR3 protein is CASMGITEGVIRETQYF. Here the CDR3 DNA reads TGTGCCAGCATGGGAATCACGGAGGGGGTGATTCGGGAGACCCAGTACTTC.

The chain uses TRBV7-3 and TRBJ2-1; D is uncertain. V lost 2 bases to trimming and J lost 7 bases, with 9 bases between them. There are 13 residues in the CDR3. The germline V gene has CDR1 SGHTA and CDR2 FQGTGA. The DNA of the CDR3 is TGTGCCAGCAGCTTATTAATGGGGAATGAGCAGTTCTTC. Translated: CASSLLMGNEQFF.

The chain recombines TRBV11-2 with TRBJ2-3; D not resolved. The germline gives CDR1 SGHAT, CDR2 FQNNGV. The CDR3 is made up of 15 amino acids. Trimming removed 4 bases at V and 2 bases at J, with 13 bases between. The CDR3 nucleotides read TGTGCCAGCAGCTCCCGGCCGCGATACACAGATACGCAGTATTTT. It is translated as CASSSRPRYTDTQYF.

The table lists this clonotype with many counts. V and J are TRBV10-3 and TRBJ2-7; no clear D gene. Germline V gene sequence: CDR1 ENHRY, CDR2 SYGVKD. The CDR3 spans 13 residues. The V end was cut by 6 bases, the J end by 2 bases, with 11 bases between. CDR3 in amino acids: CAIRSGPPYEQYF. Written as DNA, the CDR3 is TGTGCCATCAGGTCCGGGCCCCCCTACGAGCAGTACTTC.

This clonotype was detected many times. The chain recombines TRBV7-2 with TRBJ2-7; 13 positions match TRBD2. J was trimmed by 9 bases and V by 5 bases; bases with no gene match: 13. The CDR3 consists of 16 residues. Germline V CDR1 and CDR2: SGHTA, FQGNSA. CDR3 residues: CASSPRLAGGRDGQYF. The CDR3 DNA is TGTGCCAGCAGCCCTCGACTAGCGGGGGGCCGCGACGGGCAGTACTTC.

This clonotype has ten or more counts. CDR3 in amino acids: CASSRGTGRTYEQYF. The CDR3, as DNA: TGTGCCAGCAGTAGAGGGACAGGAAGAACTTACGAGCAGTACTTC. The V call is TRBV6-1, the J call TRBJ2-7, with 8 nucleotides matching TRBD1. Trimming removed 5 bases from V and 4 bases from J; junction bases left unmatched: 10. The CDR3 length is 15 residues. The germline gives CDR1 MNHNS, CDR2 SASEGT.

For this clonotype: A single base separates this from a much larger clone, so it may be a read error. This CDR3 is missing its conserved last phenylalanine or tryptophan, likely due to a read error. The chain joins TRBV28 to TRBJ2-7; D is undetermined. CDR1 MDHEN and CDR2 SYDVKM come from the germline V gene. The CDR3 spans 15 residues. The germline V and J ends were trimmed by 5 bases and 3 bases, with 17 bases remaining between them. The DNA of the CDR3 is TGTGCCAGCAGTCGCCCCGGCCCCCCGAACTACGAGCAGTACTTG. Its translation is CASSRPGPPNYEQYL.

The sample holds many counts of this clonotype. The chain links TRBV5-1 to TRBJ2-3; TRBD1 agrees at 10 bases. Germline V lookup: CDR1 SGHRS, CDR2 YFSETQ. This CDR3 contains 14 residues. With 1 base clipped from V and 8 bases from J, the junction kept 4 bases outside the gene matches. CDR3 sequence (DNA): TGCGCCAGCAGCTTGAGACAGGGGGCGGGTACGCAGTATTTT. Its protein is CASSLRQGAGTQYF.

This clonotype was counted many times. The chain joins TRBV5-1 to TRBJ1-1; weak D call: TRBD1 (5 bases). The CDR3 consists of 15 residues. Per germline, CDR1 SGHRS and CDR2 YFSETQ. Trimming left V 2 bases short and J 0 bases short, with 11 bases between. The CDR3 sequence: CASSFFGAVNTEAFF. The CDR3 DNA reads TGCGCCAGCAGCTTTTTCGGGGCGGTGAACACTGAAGCTTTCTTT.

This clonotype showed up many times. The chain recombines TRBV28 with TRBJ2-2, with unresolved D. V gave up 2 bases and J gave up 1 base, with 5 bases separating them. Germline-derived CDR1 and CDR2 are MDHEN and SYDVKM. The CDR3 is made up of 14 amino acids. The CDR3 sequence is CASSLPRNTGELFF. Written as DNA, the CDR3 is TGTGCCAGCAGTTTACCTCGGAACACCGGGGAGCTGTTTTTT.

There are many counts of this clonotype. The chain is built from TRBV4-2 and TRBJ1-2, with 9 bases fitting TRBD1. Germline CDR1 and CDR2: LGHNA and YNFKEQ. The V gene end was trimmed by 1 base and the J gene end by 2 bases; junction bases not matched to a gene: 2. The CDR3 contains 15 residues. The CDR3 coding sequence is TGTGCCAGCAGCCAAGGGGGACAGGGAAACTATGGCTACACCTTC. Protein product: CASSQGGQGNYGYTF.

This clonotype was observed at least ten times. J is TRBJ2-5 and V is TRBV12-3 or TRBV12-4, with TRBD2 as a possible D gene (6 bases). This CDR3 spans 15 amino acids. V was shortened by 4 bases and J by 5 bases, with 17 bases between the two germline ends. As DNA, the CDR3 is TGTGCCAGCAGTTCCCCGACTAGAGAGTGGGAGACCCAGTACTTC. It translates to CASSSPTREWETQYF.

This clonotype was counted at least ten times. This chain links TRBV27 with TRBJ2-1; D remains ambiguous. The CDR3 extends over 12 amino acids. Germline CDR1 and CDR2: MNHEY and SMNVEV (reference sequence). V was cut by 7 bases and J by 8 bases, with 12 bases left in between. The CDR3 nucleotides read TGTGCCAGCACCCGGACCGGGCATGAGCAGTTCTTC. Translation: CASTRTGHEQFF.

This clonotype came up many times. This sequence joins TRBV12-3 or TRBV12-4 and TRBJ2-1; 13 bases agree with TRBD2. This CDR3 spans 20 amino acids. With V trimmed by 1 base and J by 5 bases, 14 bases remained unmatched. Written as DNA, the CDR3 is TGTGCCAGCAGTTTAGTTCTTAGGGGACTAGCGGGATTTACGAACAATGAGCAGTTCTTC. Translated, it gives CASSLVLRGLAGFTNNEQFF.